The T cell receptor beta chain under discussion was sequenced for a study of blood T cell repertoires in COVID-19. There are a few counts of this clone. During active infection, Seattle patients enrolled and were then monitored through disease. Using immunoSEQ multiplex PCR, the repertoire was profiled, and TCRdb retains in-frame clones only, with some absent. The data hold some 300,000 clones, with 86% observed a single time. The germline CDR1 and CDR2 sequences are SGHRS and YFSETQ. V shed 0 bases and J shed 6 bases, with 6 bases lying between them. The CDR3 sequence is 12 residues long. The rearrangement links TRBV5-1 to TRBJ1-2, with D possibly being TRBD1 (5 bases). Sequencing was carried out using peripheral blood. This clonotype was obtained from a woman in her 70s with COVID-19, enrolled during active disease. DNA of the CDR3: TGCGCCAGCAGCTTGGGACAGAATGGCTACACCTTC. This translates into CASSLGQNGYTF.